The 26 T cell receptor beta chains below were found in one sample sequenced in a study of blood T cell repertoires in COVID-19. Assay used: immunoSEQ multiplex PCR; TCRdb lists only in-frame clones, some missing. The sample includes roughly 100,000 clones, about nine tenths of them seen just once. The sample was peripheral blood. The source is a woman of 80 years or more in a cohort sampled during active COVID-19.

This chain links TRBV5-1 with TRBJ2-1; 13 nucleotides match TRBD2. With V trimmed by 4 bases and J by 4 bases, 5 bases remained unmatched. CDR3 length: 16 residues. Germline lookup yields CDR1 SGHRS and CDR2 YFSETQ. CDR3 amino acids: CASSSGLAGAYNEQFF. In DNA, the CDR3 is TGCGCCAGCAGCAGCGGACTAGCGGGAGCTTACAATGAGCAGTTCTTC.

The gene calls are TRBV6-4 and TRBJ1-1; D perhaps matches TRBD1 (6 bases). V was clipped by 5 bases and J by 2 bases, with 18 bases between them. The CDR3 has 16 residues. Germline values: CDR1 MRHNA, CDR2 SNTAGT. CDR3 sequence: CASSPRDNFRNTEAFF. CDR3 coding DNA: TGTGCCAGCAGTCCCCGGGACAACTTCCGAAACACTGAAGCTTTCTTT.

The rearrangement joins TRBV18 to TRBJ2-7, with a weak D call TRBD1 (6 bases). The length of the CDR3 is 15 residues. Germline V gives CDR1 KGHSH, CDR2 LQKENI. V was cut by 3 bases and J by 6 bases, with 18 bases left in between. The chain's CDR3 is CASSPPQGTVSEQYF. The CDR3 DNA follows: TGTGCCAGCTCACCCCCACAGGGTACAGTGAGCGAGCAGTACTTC.

In the case of this clone: One junction end disagrees with the germline gene, perhaps due to a read error. The chain links TRBV19 to TRBJ1-2; a weak D match, TRBD1 (5 bases). CDR3 length equals 15 residues. Germline V gene lookup returns CDR1 LNHDA and CDR2 SQIVND (reference sequence). The CDR3: CTSRGPFRGKYGYTF. CDR3 bases: TGTACCAGTAGAGGACCCTTTCGGGGGAAGTATGGCTACACCTTC.

In DNA form, the CDR3 reads TGTGCCAGCAGTTACACAGGTTCCAACAATCAGCCCCAGCATTTT. This translates into CASSYTGSNNQPQHF. The rearrangement joins TRBV28 to TRBJ1-5, with D maybe TRBD1 (5 bases). The CDR3 is 15 amino acids. The V end lost 4 bases, the J end lost 3 bases, and 13 bases lay between the germline ends. Germline CDR1 reads MDHEN; CDR2 reads SYDVKM.

The rearrangement uses TRBV27 and TRBJ1-6; 8 positions agree with TRBD1. Germline CDR1 is MNHEY and CDR2 is SMNVEV (reference sequence). CDR3 size: 14 residues. As DNA, the CDR3 is TGTGCTACAGGGGGATATGGACCAAATTCACCCCTCCACTTT. Protein: CATGGYGPNSPLHF.

V usage is TRBV7-3 and J usage is TRBJ1-1, with TRBD1 identical over 8 bases. The junction had 8 bases not matched to a gene; V was cut back by 5 bases and J by 3 bases. The CDR3 length is 15 residues. Germline V gives CDR1 SGHTA, CDR2 FQGTGA. CDR3 coding DNA: TGTGCCAGCAGCCCTCGACAGGGGATCCACACTGAAGCTTTCTTT. Translation gives CASSPRQGIHTEAFF.

The genes are TRBV4-1 and TRBJ2-7; maybe TRBD2 (6 bases). V lost 0 bases and J lost 7, with 13 bases in between. Germline assignment: CDR1 MGHRA and CDR2 YSYEKL. The CDR3 spans 14 residues. The CDR3 loop reads CASSQDSRGWEQYF. CDR3 coding DNA: TGCGCCAGCAGCCAAGACTCCCGGGGGTGGGAGCAGTACTTC.

With respect to this clone: This same CDR3 is encoded by further DNA sequences in the sample. The chain carries TRBV5-1 and TRBJ2-1; 15 bases are shared with TRBD2. The CDR3 has 19 amino acids. Germline V gene sequence: CDR1 SGHRS, CDR2 YFSETQ. J lost 5 bases, V lost 5 bases, and 14 bases had no gene match. The CDR3 nucleotides read TGCGCCAGCAGTGCCCCGGGACTAGCGGGGGGACCCGCGGACAATGAGCAGTTCTTC. Protein sequence: CASSAPGLAGGPADNEQFF.

This chain joins TRBV11-1 and TRBJ2-1, with TRBD1 matching over 8 bases. Germline CDR1 is SGHAT and CDR2 is FQDESV (reference sequence). This CDR3 region has 16 residues. The V segment lost 7 bases and the J segment 7 bases; nucleotides outside the gene matches: 15. The CDR3 region has the DNA TGTGCCAGCACCCCGAAGGAAGGACAGGGACGGAATGAGCAGTTCTTC. Translation gives CASTPKEGQGRNEQFF. Filled out from reference TRBV11-1 and TRBJ2-1, the complete variable domain reads EAEVAQSPRYKITEKSQAVAFWCDPISGHATLYWYRQILGQGPELLVQFQDESVVDDSQLPKDRFSAERLKGVDSTLKIQPAELGDSAMYLCASTPKEGQGRNEQFFGPGTRLTVL.

The J gene is TRBJ2-4, the V gene TRBV5-4; maybe TRBD2 (5 bases). This CDR3 contains 17 residues. Per the germline V gene, CDR1 is SGHNT and CDR2 is YYREEE (reference sequence). V was pared by 3 bases and J by 6 bases, with 22 bases between. CDR3 coding DNA: TGTGCCAGCAGCTCGAAGACTAACGCGCGGAGAATAAACATTCAGTACTTC. Its translation is CASSSKTNARRINIQYF.

V and J are TRBV10-3 and TRBJ2-3; 10 bases match TRBD1. V dropped 2 bases and J dropped 4; count of bases not matched to a gene: 6. The CDR3 has 16 residues. CDR1 is ENHRY, CDR2 SYGVKD, per germline. The CDR3 is CAISETGQGIPDTQYF. The CDR3 DNA follows: TGTGCCATCAGTGAGACGGGACAGGGGATACCAGATACGCAGTATTTT.

The chain recombines TRBV5-5 with TRBJ1-1; weak D call: TRBD1 (6 bases). The germline V gene has CDR1 SGHKS and CDR2 YYEKEE (reference sequence). The CDR3 has 16 amino acids. V lost 3 bases to trimming and J lost 5 bases, with 20 bases between them. CDR3 in amino acids: CASSSRQVRVKTEAFF. The CDR3 nucleotides read TGTGCCAGCAGCTCCCGACAGGTTAGAGTAAAAACTGAAGCTTTCTTT.

The rearrangement joins TRBV3-1 (or the pseudogene TRBV3-2) to TRBJ2-7, with D perhaps TRBD1 (5 bases). This CDR3 comprises 11 residues. The V and J ends lost 4 bases and 4 bases respectively, with 5 bases between them. In germline, CDR1 is LGHDT, CDR2 YNNKEL (reference sequence). The CDR3 DNA reads TGTGCCAGCAGCCCAGGGTACGAGCAGTACTTC. Amino acids: CASSPGYEQYF.

The rearrangement links TRBV24-1 to TRBJ2-3, with D possibly being TRBD2 (5 bases). CDR3 length: 13 residues. Germline V CDR1 and CDR2: KGHDR, SFDVKD. Deletions cut 6 bases from V and 2 bases from J, with 8 bases between. CDR3 protein: CATSTSYTDTQYF. The CDR3 DNA is TGTGCCACCAGTACTAGTTACACAGATACGCAGTATTTT.

This chain links TRBV27 with TRBJ2-1; 8 bases agree with TRBD2. The CDR3 sequence is 15 residues long. Germline-derived CDR1 and CDR2 are MNHEY and SMNVEV (reference sequence). V trimming: 3 bases; J trimming: 9 bases; junction bases outside the gene matches: 10. The CDR3 sequence: CASSLRLAGGIEQFF. DNA for the CDR3: TGTGCCAGCAGTTTGCGGCTAGCGGGCGGTATTGAGCAGTTCTTC.

The CDR3 sequence is CATSDRTSGSEGGELFF. The CDR3 nucleotides read TGTGCCACCAGTGACCGGACTAGCGGGAGTGAGGGCGGGGAGCTGTTTTTT. The chain links TRBV24-1 to TRBJ2-2, with 13 bases fitting TRBD2. After removal of 4 bases from V and 7 bases from J, the junction contained 8 bases not matched to a gene. Germline CDR1 is KGHDR and CDR2 is SFDVKD. The CDR3 runs to 17 residues.

The chain's CDR3 is CASSLESFRVEQYF. The CDR3 nucleotides read TGTGCCAGCAGTTTAGAGTCGTTCCGGGTTGAGCAGTACTTC. The genes are TRBV28 and TRBJ2-7; D unresolved. The germline V and J ends were trimmed by 2 bases and 7 bases, with 15 bases remaining between them. This CDR3 has 14 residues. Germline CDR1 reads MDHEN; CDR2 reads SYDVKM. Variable domain in full (rest from reference TRBV28 and TRBJ2-7): DVKVTQSSRYLVKRTGEKVFLECVQDMDHENMFWYRQDPGLGLRLIYFSYDVKMKEKGDIPEGYSVSREKKERFSLILESASTNQTSMYLCASSLESFRVEQYFGPGTRLTVT.

The V call is TRBV5-1, the J call TRBJ2-1; perhaps TRBD2 as D (6 bases). The V and J ends lost 4 bases and 6 bases respectively, with 20 bases between them. The CDR3 loop spans 16 amino acids. Germline V CDR1 and CDR2: SGHRS, YFSETQ. CDR3 coding DNA: TGCGCCAGCAGCGTGACCGGTGGGTGGGGAGGCAATGAGCAGTTCTTC. Protein product: CASSVTGGWGGNEQFF. Drawing the rest from reference TRBV5-1 and TRBJ2-1, the complete variable domain is KAGVTQTPRYLIKTRGQQVTLSCSPISGHRSVSWYQQTPGQGLQFLFEYFSETQRNKGNFPGRFSGRQFSNSRSEMNVSTLELGDSALYLCASSVTGGWGGNEQFFGPGTRLTVL.

In nucleotides, the CDR3 is TGTGCCAGCAGACTAGGACAGGGGAGCTATGGCTACACCTTC. The encoded protein is CASRLGQGSYGYTF. V usage is TRBV7-9 and J usage is TRBJ1-2; 9 nucleotides align to TRBD1. Germline values: CDR1 SEHNR, CDR2 FQNEAQ (reference sequence). This CDR3 has 14 residues. V shed 6 bases and J 4 bases; nucleotides not matched to a gene: 6. Drawing the rest from reference TRBV7-9 and TRBJ1-2, the complete variable domain is DTGVSQNPRHKITKRGQNVTFRCDPISEHNRLYWYRQTLGQGPEFLTYFQNEAQLEKSRLLSDRFSAERPKGSFSTLEIQRTEQGDSAMYLCASRLGQGSYGYTFGSGTRLTVV.

The chain carries TRBV5-1 and TRBJ2-3; D not resolved. Per the germline V gene, CDR1 is SGHRS and CDR2 is YFSETQ. The CDR3 runs 13 residues. Trimming left V 0 bases short and J 8 bases short, with 10 bases between. The CDR3 protein is CASSLAEIGTQYF. The CDR3 DNA reads as TGCGCCAGCAGCTTGGCCGAAATCGGTACGCAGTATTTT.

This chain joins TRBV19 and TRBJ2-2; 8 positions match TRBD1. Trimming cost V 7 bases and J 5 bases; bases outside gene matches: 9. The CDR3 totals 15 residues. Germline-derived CDR1 and CDR2 are LNHDA and SQIVND (reference sequence). The CDR3 coding sequence is TGTGCCAGTACCACAGGGGACAGGATTACCGGGGAGCTGTTTTTT. Protein sequence: CASTTGDRITGELFF.

The V gene is TRBV3-1 (or the pseudogene TRBV3-2), the J gene TRBJ2-7, with 9 bases lining up with TRBD2. CDR3 length equals 16 residues. Germline CDR1 LGHDT, CDR2 YNNKEL (reference sequence). V shed 4 bases and J 6 bases; nucleotides not matched to a gene: 13. For the CDR3, the DNA is TGTGCCAGCAGCCTCCGGGGACTAGCCTCGCGCGGCGAGCAGTACTTC. Translating gives CASSLRGLASRGEQYF.

The chain recombines TRBV19 with TRBJ2-1; D might be TRBD2 (6 bases). The CDR3 has 16 amino acids. Germline V gene lookup returns CDR1 LNHDA and CDR2 SQIVND (reference sequence). The germline V and J ends were trimmed by 5 bases and 7 bases, with 21 bases remaining between them. The CDR3 DNA is TGTGCCAGTAGTGCCCTGACTAGTTCGTGGTCGAATGAGCAGTTCTTC. This encodes CASSALTSSWSNEQFF. Full variable domain (rest looked up from reference TRBV19 and TRBJ2-1): DGGITQSPKYLFRKEGQNVTLSCEQNLNHDAMYWYRQDPGQGLRLIYYSQIVNDFQKGDIAEGYSVSREKKESFPLTVTSAQKNPTAFYLCASSALTSSWSNEQFFGPGTRLTVL.

V gene TRBV18 combines with J gene TRBJ1-2; 9 bases are shared with TRBD1. This CDR3 region has 14 residues. CDR1 KGHSH and CDR2 LQKENI come from the germline V gene. V lost 0 bases and J lost 10; bases outside the gene matches: 6. The CDR3 DNA follows: TGTGCCAGCTCACCACCGTCGACAGGGGGTGACTACACCTTC. Translating gives CASSPPSTGGDYTF.

This sequence joins TRBV7-2 and TRBJ2-1; TRBD2 aligns across 14 bases. The CDR3 loop spans 15 amino acids. Per germline, CDR1 SGHTA and CDR2 FQGNSA. J was trimmed by 8 bases and V by 5 bases; bases with no gene match: 5. CDR3 coding DNA: TGTGCCAGCAGCCAGACTAGCGGGAGGGTCTATGAGCAGTTCTTC. Encoded protein: CASSQTSGRVYEQFF. The full variable domain, completed using reference TRBV7-2 and TRBJ2-1, is GAGVSQSPSNKVTEKGKDVELRCDPISGHTALYWYRQSLGQGLEFLIYFQGNSAPDKSGLPSDRFSAERTGGSVSTLTIQRTQQEDSAVYLCASSQTSGRVYEQFFGPGTRLTVL.